One sample yielded the 26 T cell receptor beta chains listed below, sequenced in a study of T cells in Graves' hyperthyroidism and ophthalmopathy. Amplified TCR beta CDR3 regions derived from RNA transcripts. A first-round RT-PCR of the TCR CDR3 used the HTBI primer set. TCRdb ran MiXCR on the multiplex PCR reads and lists one entry per CDR3 protein. The sample includes almost 350,000 distinct CDR3 sequences, 15% to 20% of them seen just once. Sequencing was performed on blood. These TCRs come from a woman between 40 and 50 years old with Graves' ophthalmopathy.

This clonotype has a count of ten or more. This rearrangement joins TRBV6-1 to TRBJ1-5; the D gene is possibly TRBD1 (6 bases). There are 14 residues in the CDR3. Germline lookup yields CDR1 MNHNS and CDR2 SASEGT. The V end lost 0 bases, the J end lost 12 bases, and 15 bases lay between the germline ends. The CDR3: CASSEARDTSDQHF. DNA for the CDR3: TGTGCCAGCAGTGAAGCGAGGGACACCTCCGACCAGCATTTT.

This clonotype was observed many times. The chain couples TRBV12-3 or TRBV12-4 to TRBJ1-2; no definite D call. This CDR3 has 13 amino acids. V dropped 6 bases and J dropped 2 bases, with 10 bases sitting between them. The CDR3 sequence: CASSPYLNYGYTF. The DNA of the CDR3 is TGTGCCAGCAGCCCCTATCTGAACTATGGCTACACCTTC.

This clonotype is labeled as medium-sized. The V gene is TRBV6-2 or TRBV6-3, the J gene TRBJ1-1; 7 nucleotides agree with TRBD1. Germline CDR1 MNHEY, CDR2 SVGEGT. CDR3 length equals 16 residues. The V and J ends lost 5 bases and 0 bases, in that order; junction bases with no gene match: 9. This chain's CDR3 is CASSHRGSVMNTEAFF. DNA for the CDR3: TGTGCCAGCAGTCACAGGGGCAGTGTGATGAACACTGAAGCTTTCTTT.

This clonotype has a count of ten or more. The chain couples TRBV24-1 to TRBJ1-2; D gene uncertain. Per the germline V gene, CDR1 is KGHDR and CDR2 is SFDVKD. The CDR3 loop spans 13 amino acids. V was cut by 0 bases and J by 8 bases, with 9 bases left in between. CDR3 DNA: TGTGCCACCAGTGATTTGTCGTCTTACGGCTACACCTTC. Translating it yields CATSDLSSYGYTF.

This chain connects TRBV20-1 to TRBJ1-2; D ambiguous. This CDR3 has 13 residues. Germline V CDR1 and CDR2: DFQATT, SNEGSKA (reference sequence). Trimming stripped 6 bases from V and 4 bases from J, with 15 bases between. This CDR3 is CSAPDLRSYGYTF. The CDR3 DNA reads as TGCAGTGCACCGGACCTGAGGTCCTATGGCTACACCTTC.

This clonotype was observed at least ten times. The rearrangement joins TRBV2 to TRBJ1-2, with TRBD1 identical over 7 bases. V shed 7 bases and J 4 bases; nucleotides not matched to a gene: 9. The CDR3 extends over 14 amino acids. The germline CDR1 and CDR2 sequences are SNHLY and FYNNEI. The CDR3 loop is CASTSLWDSYGYTF. CDR3 sequence (DNA): TGTGCCAGCACCTCCCTTTGGGACAGCTATGGCTACACCTTC.

In its sample, this clonotype was seen many times. The chain uses TRBV5-1 and TRBJ1-3; possible D gene TRBD1, 5 bases. This CDR3 spans 16 amino acids. Germline values: CDR1 SGHRS, CDR2 YFSETQ. V was pared by 5 bases and J by 4 bases, with 19 bases between. The CDR3 DNA reads TGCGCCAGCAGGCCACCTGGGGACCATGGAGGAAACACCATATATTTT. It yields the protein CASRPPGDHGGNTIYF. Variable domain in full (rest from reference TRBV5-1 and TRBJ1-3): KAGVTQTPRYLIKTRGQQVTLSCSPISGHRSVSWYQQTPGQGLQFLFEYFSETQRNKGNFPGRFSGRQFSNSRSEMNVSTLELGDSALYLCASRPPGDHGGNTIYFGEGSWLTVV.

This clonotype was found many times. The rearrangement joins TRBV12-3 or TRBV12-4 to TRBJ1-2; 12 positions agree with TRBD1. Trimming removed 5 bases from V and 2 bases from J; junction bases left unmatched: 3. CDR3 length: 15 amino acids. CDR3 nucleotide sequence: TGTGCCAGCAGTCCCGGGACAGGGGGCAACTATGGCTACACCTTC. Translated, it gives CASSPGTGGNYGYTF.

This clonotype was seen repeatedly, ten times or more. V usage is TRBV6-5 and J usage is TRBJ1-5; the D is unclear. The CDR3 has 13 residues. Looked up from germline, CDR1 is MNHEY and CDR2 is SVGAGI. V was cut by 7 bases and J by 7 bases, with 14 bases left in between. The CDR3 reads CASKGRLRQPQHF. Here the CDR3 DNA reads TGTGCCAGCAAAGGACGACTTCGGCAGCCCCAGCATTTT.

This clonotype was detected ten times or more. The chain joins TRBV7-9 to TRBJ2-7, with D hard to call. Trimming stripped 2 bases from V and 6 bases from J, with 8 bases between. The CDR3 is made up of 12 amino acids. The germline gives CDR1 SEHNR, CDR2 FQNEAQ (reference sequence). CDR3 DNA sequence: TGTGCCAGCAGCTTACTAGGAGCCGAGCAGTACTTC. It is translated as CASSLLGAEQYF. Full variable domain (rest looked up from reference TRBV7-9 and TRBJ2-7): DTGVSQNPRHKITKRGQNVTFRCDPISEHNRLYWYRQTLGQGPEFLTYFQNEAQLEKSRLLSDRFSAERPKGSFSTLEIQRTEQGDSAMYLCASSLLGAEQYFGPGTRLTVT.

Remarks on this clonotype: A much larger clone differs by one base, so this may be a read error. The chain couples TRBV9 to TRBJ2-7, with D possibly called TRBD1 or TRBD2 (6 bases each). This CDR3 has 16 residues. The germline gives CDR1 SGDLS, CDR2 YYNGEE. The CDR3 reads CASSVGWGAPAYGQYF. The CDR3 DNA follows: TGTGCCAGCAGCGTAGGTTGGGGGGCACCAGCCTACGGGCAGTACTTC.

This clonotype was observed many times. The V gene is TRBV20-1, the J gene TRBJ2-4, with 7 bases that match TRBD1. Trimming removed 6 bases from V and 2 bases from J; junction bases left unmatched: 4. The CDR3 runs to 13 residues. The germline gives CDR1 DFQATT, CDR2 SNEGSKA (reference sequence). CDR3 DNA: TGCAGTGCCCAGGGACAGACCAAAAACATTCAGTACTTC. Amino acid sequence: CSAQGQTKNIQYF.

This clonotype was counted many times. The rearrangement joins TRBV30 to TRBJ2-5; D gene unclear. V dropped 4 bases and J dropped 0 bases, with 9 bases sitting between them. The CDR3 contains 13 residues. Germline V gives CDR1 GTSNPN, CDR2 SVGIG (reference sequence). Written as DNA, the CDR3 is TGTGCCTGGATAGACACCGACCAAGAGACCCAGTACTTC. Protein sequence: CAWIDTDQETQYF.

The chain uses TRBV6-2 or TRBV6-3 and TRBJ2-5; D may be TRBD1 (6 bases). Trimming left V 0 bases short and J 2 bases short, with 10 bases between. CDR1 and CDR2 (germline): MNHEY, SVGEGT. This CDR3 region has 15 residues. The CDR3 nucleotides are TGTGCCAGCAGTTACTCAGGTGACAGGCAAGAGACCCAGTACTTC. It codes for CASSYSGDRQETQYF.

This clonotype has a count of ten or more. The J gene is TRBJ2-6, the V gene TRBV30, with 8 bases matching TRBD1. Germline lookup yields CDR1 GTSNPN and CDR2 SVGIG (reference sequence). The CDR3 extends over 16 amino acids. The V segment lost 3 bases and the J segment 2 bases; nucleotides outside the gene matches: 6. The DNA for the CDR3 is TGTGCCTGGAGGGATTTACAGGGGGCTGGGGCCAACGTCCTGACTTTC. This encodes CAWRDLQGAGANVLTF.

In this sample, this clonotype turned up many times. The chain has TRBV7-3 and TRBJ2-5; 12 positions agree with TRBD2. Germline V gives CDR1 SGHTA, CDR2 FQGTGA. This CDR3 region has 16 residues. Trimming took 2 bases from V and 5 from J; bases not matched to a gene: 6. The CDR3 is CASSLGTSGLQETQYF. CDR3 nucleotides: TGTGCCAGCAGCTTAGGGACTAGCGGGCTTCAGGAGACCCAGTACTTC.

The chain combines TRBV28 with TRBJ2-7, with 10 bases identical to TRBD1. Losses at the gene ends were 5 bases for V and 3 bases for J; bases not matched to a gene: 7. The V gene's germline CDR1 is MDHEN and CDR2 SYDVKM. The CDR3 consists of 15 residues. CDR3 sequence reads: CASSVSGQGYYEQYF. Written as DNA, the CDR3 is TGTGCCAGCAGTGTGTCGGGACAGGGGTACTACGAGCAGTACTTC.

The chain uses TRBV29-1 and TRBJ1-2; 10 bases are a match to TRBD1. The germline CDR1 and CDR2 sequences are SQVTM and ANQGSEA. The CDR3 length is 12 residues. V shed 4 bases and J 11 bases; nucleotides not matched to a gene: 7. CDR3 sequence: CSVGRQGAGYTF. In DNA form, the CDR3 reads TGCAGCGTTGGGAGACAGGGGGCCGGATACACCTTC. The entire variable domain, with the rest obtained from reference TRBV29-1 and TRBJ1-2, is as follows: SAVISQKPSRDICQRGTSLTIQCQVDSQVTMMFWYRQQPGQSLTLIATANQGSEATYESGFVIDKFPISRPNLTFSTLTVSNMSPEDSSIYLCSVGRQGAGYTFGSGTRLTVV.

This clonotype was counted at least ten times. CDR3 protein: CASSPGHLVNTEAFF. The DNA for the CDR3 is TGTGCCAGCAGTCCGGGACACCTCGTGAACACTGAAGCTTTCTTT. The V gene is TRBV6-5, the J gene TRBJ1-1, with D perhaps TRBD1 (6 bases). Germline CDR1 reads MNHEY; CDR2 reads SVGAGI. This CDR3 region has 15 residues. The V and J ends lost 5 bases and 0 bases respectively, with 13 bases between them.

This clonotype was seen many times. The chain combines TRBV6-5 with TRBJ1-2; D remains ambiguous. Germline lookup yields CDR1 MNHEY and CDR2 SVGAGI. The germline V and J ends were trimmed by 7 bases and 5 bases, with 20 bases remaining between them. CDR3 size: 15 residues. The CDR3 loop reads CASTQAFGNVYGYTF. CDR3 nucleotide sequence: TGTGCCAGCACGCAGGCATTTGGCAACGTTTATGGCTACACCTTC.

Ten or more counts support this clonotype. V gene TRBV5-1 combines with J gene TRBJ2-2; a possible D gene is TRBD1 (5 bases). The germline V gene has CDR1 SGHRS and CDR2 YFSETQ. Trimming left V 0 bases short and J 2 bases short, with 8 bases between. The CDR3 is made up of 15 amino acids. The CDR3 bases are TGCGCCAGCAGCTTGGGAAGGACAAACACCGGGGAGCTGTTTTTT. It is translated as CASSLGRTNTGELFF. Filled out from reference TRBV5-1 and TRBJ2-2, the complete variable domain reads KAGVTQTPRYLIKTRGQQVTLSCSPISGHRSVSWYQQTPGQGLQFLFEYFSETQRNKGNFPGRFSGRQFSNSRSEMNVSTLELGDSALYLCASSLGRTNTGELFFGEGSRLTVL.

CDR3 loop: CASPGGAAYEQYF. The CDR3 DNA follows: TGTGCCAGCCCCGGGGGGGCCGCCTACGAGCAGTACTTC. The V gene is TRBV11-3, the J gene TRBJ2-7, with TRBD2 identical over 8 bases. The V and J ends lost 8 bases and 2 bases, in that order; junction bases with no gene match: 5. In germline, CDR1 is SGHNT, CDR2 YENEEA. The CDR3 sequence is 13 residues long.

This clonotype was seen only a few times. An end of the junction does not agree with germline; a read error may underlie this. The chain carries TRBV12-3 or TRBV12-4 and TRBJ2-3; D is possibly TRBD2 (6 bases). The CDR3 is made up of 13 amino acids. The CDR3, as DNA: TGTGCCAGCAGAATAGCGGTCACAGATTCGCAGTATTTT. Protein sequence: CASRIAVTDSQYF.

This clonotype showed up many times. This may come from a read error, since a much larger clone is one base off. The V call is TRBV27, the J call TRBJ1-5; tentatively, D is TRBD1 (5 bases). Germline loops: CDR1 MNHEY, CDR2 SMNVEV (reference sequence). This CDR3 comprises 14 residues. CDR3 sequence reads: CVSRTGVVNQPQHF. The CDR3 DNA reads TGTGTCAGCAGAACAGGAGTAGTCAATCAGCCCCAGCATTTT.

This clonotype was seen repeatedly, ten times or more. This rearrangement joins TRBV6-1 to TRBJ2-3; TRBD2 matches 11 bases. There are 15 residues in the CDR3. V trimming: 5 bases; J trimming: 6 bases; junction bases outside the gene matches: 7. Germline CDR1 MNHNS, CDR2 SASEGT. The CDR3 DNA follows: TGTGCCAGCAGTCAACTAGCGGGAGCATCGGATACGCAGTATTTT. This sequence encodes CASSQLAGASDTQYF.

This clonotype was seen at least ten times. The chain uses TRBV12-3 or TRBV12-4 and TRBJ2-7; 11 nucleotides agree with TRBD2. Trimming cost V 4 bases and J 0 bases; bases outside gene matches: 14. This CDR3 comprises 19 residues. In DNA form, the CDR3 reads TGTGCCAGCAGTTCCGCCTCCGGGACTAGCGGAGGGGGCTCCTACGAGCAGTACTTC. Translation: CASSSASGTSGGGSYEQYF.